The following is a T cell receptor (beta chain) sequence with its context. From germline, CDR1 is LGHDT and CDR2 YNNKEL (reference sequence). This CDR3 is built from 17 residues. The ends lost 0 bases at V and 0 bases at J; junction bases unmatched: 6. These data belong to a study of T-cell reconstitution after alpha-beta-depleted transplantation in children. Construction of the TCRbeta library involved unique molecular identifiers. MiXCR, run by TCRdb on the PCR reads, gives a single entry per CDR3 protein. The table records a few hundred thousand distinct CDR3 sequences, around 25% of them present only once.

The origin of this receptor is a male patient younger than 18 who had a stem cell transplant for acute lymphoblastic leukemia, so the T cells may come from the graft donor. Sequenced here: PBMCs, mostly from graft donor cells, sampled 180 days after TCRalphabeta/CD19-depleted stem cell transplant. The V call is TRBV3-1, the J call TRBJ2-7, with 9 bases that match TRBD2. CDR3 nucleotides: TGTGCCAGCAGCCAAGACCTGGGACTAGCAGTCTCCTACGAGCAGTACTTC. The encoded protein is CASSQDLGLAVSYEQYF.